A single sample is the source of the 24 T cell receptor beta chains below, sequenced in a study of cytomegalovirus exposure and HLA in healthy donors. Researchers ran the PCR with 60 Vbeta and 13 Jbeta primers. Profiling relied on immunoSEQ multiplex PCR, and the TCRdb table lists in-frame clones only, not all of them. The data hold 200,000 or so clones, with less than 90% observed a single time. The specimen was PBMCs. Receptor source: a boy between 10 and 17 years old in good health and CMV-seronegative.

This rearrangement joins TRBV5-6 to TRBJ1-2; 9 nucleotides align to TRBD1. The CDR3 loop spans 16 amino acids. The V and J ends lost 0 bases and 8 bases, in that order; junction bases with no gene match: 11. Germline CDR1 SGHDT, CDR2 YYEEEE. In DNA, the CDR3 is TGTGCCAGCAGCTTGGCCCCGGGACAGGGATCTGGAGGCTACACCTTC. Its protein is CASSLAPGQGSGGYTF.

This clone was seen just once. The rearrangement joins TRBV7-6 to TRBJ1-6; 8 bases map to TRBD1. Per germline, CDR1 SGHVS and CDR2 FNYEAQ. The CDR3 sequence is 17 residues long. The J segment lost 10 bases and the V segment lost 5 bases, leaving 16 bases of the junction unmatched. This CDR3 is CASSPRGQGVTGSPLHF. CDR3 coding DNA: TGTGCCAGCAGCCCTCGTGGACAGGGAGTAACGGGCTCACCCCTCCACTTT.

The rearrangement joins TRBV29-1 to TRBJ2-1; D might be TRBD2 (6 bases). V lost 7 bases and J 6 bases, leaving 19 bases between the germline ends. The CDR3 consists of 14 residues. The germline V gene has CDR1 SQVTM and CDR2 ANQGSEA. The CDR3 is CSAPPSGTPNEQFF. As DNA, the CDR3 is TGCAGCGCCCCCCCCTCGGGGACTCCCAATGAGCAGTTCTTC.

The chain is built from TRBV19 and TRBJ2-7, with a tentative D call TRBD1 (6 bases). Germline V CDR1 and CDR2: LNHDA, SQIVND (reference sequence). V lost 6 bases, J lost 2 bases, and 14 bases lay in between. The CDR3 is 14 amino acids. The CDR3 loop is CASRPGTWTYEQYF. The CDR3 coding sequence is TGTGCCAGTAGGCCCGGGACATGGACCTACGAGCAGTACTTC.

This rearrangement joins TRBV5-3 to TRBJ2-5; 8 bases match TRBD1. TRBV5-3 is known as an ORF, though its function is uncertain. The CDR3 has 14 amino acids. Trimming at V came to 4 bases and at J to 5 bases, leaving 7 bases not matched to a gene. The CDR3 DNA sequence: TGTGCCAGAAGCCCCCGGACAGGGAAGGAGACCCAGTACTTC. The encoded protein is CARSPRTGKETQYF.

For this clone: The junction departs from germline at one end; a sequencing error may be responsible. V usage is TRBV7-7 and J usage is TRBJ2-7; D could derive from TRBD1 or TRBD2 (6 bases each). The CDR3 extends over 15 amino acids. Germline V gene data show CDR1 as SSHAT and CDR2 as FNYEAQ (reference sequence). As DNA, the CDR3 is TGTGCTAGCAGCAGGGGACTGTCGGGCCCCCACGAGCAGTACTTC. As protein: CASSRGLSGPHEQYF.

This chain connects TRBV10-2 to TRBJ2-7; D perhaps matches TRBD2 (6 bases). This CDR3 spans 13 amino acids. Trimming pared 7 bases from V and 6 bases from J, leaving 16 bases between. Germline CDR1 is WSHSY and CDR2 is SAAADI. In nucleotides, the CDR3 is TGCGCCAGCAAAGAGATGGGAGGCGGCGAGCAGTACTTC. As protein: CASKEMGGGEQYF.

The rearrangement links TRBV27 to TRBJ1-1, with D possibly being TRBD1 (6 bases). The germline V and J ends were trimmed by 10 bases and 9 bases, with 18 bases remaining between them. The germline CDR1 and CDR2 sequences are MNHEY and SMNVEV (reference sequence). The CDR3 totals 12 residues. The CDR3 sequence: CAIKGGRGQAFF. CDR3 sequence (DNA): TGTGCCATTAAAGGGGGTCGGGGACAAGCTTTCTTT.

The genes are TRBV30 and TRBJ2-2; a weak D match, TRBD1 (5 bases). Deletions cut 8 bases from V and 7 bases from J, with 11 bases between. CDR1 is GTSNPN, CDR2 SVGIG, per germline (reference sequence). The CDR3 totals 11 residues. The CDR3 coding sequence is TGTGCCCAAGGGCAGGGCGGGGAGCTGTTTTTT. The encoded protein is CAQGQGGELFF. Full variable domain (rest looked up from reference TRBV30 and TRBJ2-2): SQTIHQWPATLVQPVGSPLSLECTVEGTSNPNLYWYRQAAGRGLQLLFYSVGIGQISSEVPQNLSASRPQDRQFILSSKKLLLSDSGFYLCAQGQGGELFFGEGSRLTVL.

V is TRBV5-6 and J is TRBJ1-3, with 8 bases identical to TRBD1. Germline V gene lookup returns CDR1 SGHDT and CDR2 YYEEEE. V lost 4 bases and J lost 4; bases outside the gene matches: 4. There are 14 residues in the CDR3. CDR3 loop: CASSLDRVGNTIYF. The CDR3 coding sequence is TGTGCCAGCAGCCTGGACAGGGTCGGAAACACCATATATTTT.

The chain combines TRBV30 with TRBJ2-2; 10 positions agree with TRBD1. Germline assignment: CDR1 GTSNPN and CDR2 SVGIG (reference sequence). The J segment lost 4 bases and the V segment lost 5 bases, leaving 1 base of the junction unmatched. The CDR3 is made up of 13 amino acids. CDR3 sequence: CAWRDRGTGELFF. Here the CDR3 DNA reads TGTGCCTGGCGGGACAGGGGCACCGGGGAGCTGTTTTTT.

The rearrangement joins TRBV11-2 to TRBJ1-2; D remains ambiguous. V was trimmed by 4 bases and J by 7 bases, leaving 10 bases between them. The CDR3 totals 12 residues. The germline V gene encodes CDR1 SGHAT and CDR2 FQNNGV. The CDR3 here is CASSSPRGGYTF. CDR3 bases: TGTGCCAGCAGCTCCCCCCGAGGTGGCTACACCTTC.

The chain couples TRBV7-2 to TRBJ2-7; unclear D gene. The CDR3 is 13 residues long. Trimming shortened V by 4 bases and J by 0 bases, and 7 bases separated the two germline ends. Germline CDR1 and CDR2: SGHTA and FQGNSA. As DNA, the CDR3 is TGTGCCAGCAGCTCCGGGTTCTCCTACGAGCAGTACTTC. This sequence encodes CASSSGFSYEQYF.

This clone was seen a handful of times. The J gene is TRBJ2-7, the V gene TRBV20-1, with D maybe TRBD2 (6 bases). The CDR3 has 10 residues. The germline V gene encodes CDR1 DFQATT and CDR2 SNEGSKA (reference sequence). The CDR3 DNA reads as TGCAGGCGGACTACCTACGAGCAGTACTTC. Residues: CRRTTYEQYF.

The V call is TRBV11-2, the J call TRBJ2-5, with 7 positions matching TRBD2. The CDR3 runs to 14 residues. Germline trimming cut 3 bases from V and 5 bases from J; bases unmatched to any gene: 6. Germline-derived CDR1 and CDR2 are SGHAT and FQNNGV. CDR3 amino acids: CASSLSIAGETQYF. The CDR3 DNA follows: TGTGCCAGCAGCTTGTCGATAGCGGGTGAGACCCAGTACTTC.

The rearrangement uses TRBV27 and TRBJ1-1, with a weak D call TRBD1 (6 bases). V was cut by 4 bases and J by 5 bases, with 14 bases left in between. Germline CDR1 is MNHEY and CDR2 is SMNVEV (reference sequence). The length of the CDR3 is 14 residues. CDR3 amino acids: CASSSLQGRTEAFF. The CDR3 DNA follows: TGTGCCAGCAGTTCACTACAGGGTAGGACTGAAGCTTTCTTT.

A single count supports this clone. The chain carries TRBV30 and TRBJ1-2, with D perhaps TRBD1 (5 bases). This CDR3 is 11 amino acids long. Looked up from germline, CDR1 is GTSNPN and CDR2 is SVGIG (reference sequence). Deletions cut 3 bases from V and 8 bases from J, with 10 bases between. The CDR3 region has the DNA TGTGCCTGGAGGCAGGGAGGCGGCTACACCTTC. Encoded protein: CAWRQGGGYTF.

The CDR3 region is CASSPTGGEGYTF. In DNA, the CDR3 is TGTGCCAGCAGCCCGACAGGGGGGGAGGGCTACACCTTC. The genes are TRBV7-3 and TRBJ1-2, with 9 bases matching TRBD1. This CDR3 comprises 13 residues. Germline assignment: CDR1 SGHTA and CDR2 FQGTGA. Losses at the gene ends were 5 bases for V and 8 bases for J; bases not matched to a gene: 6. Full variable domain (outside the CDR3, taken from reference TRBV7-3 and TRBJ1-2): GAGVSQTPSNKVTEKGKYVELRCDPISGHTALYWYRQSLGQGPEFLIYFQGTGAADDSGLPNDRFFAVRPEGSVSTLKIQRTERGDSAVYLCASSPTGGEGYTFGSGTRLTVV.

V gene TRBV13 combines with J gene TRBJ2-5; 10 bases align to TRBD1. The CDR3 length is 15 residues. Germline V CDR1 and CDR2: PRHDT, FYEKMQ (reference sequence). V dropped 4 bases and J dropped 3; count of bases not matched to a gene: 5. The CDR3 region is CASSSHGTGEETQYF. The CDR3 DNA reads TGTGCCAGCAGCTCTCATGGGACAGGGGAAGAGACCCAGTACTTC. Complete variable domain (other parts from reference TRBV13 and TRBJ2-5): AAGVIQSPRHLIKEKRETATLKCYPIPRHDTVYWYQQGPGQDPQFLISFYEKMQSDKGSIPDRFSAQQFSDYHSELNMSSLELGDSALYFCASSSHGTGEETQYFGPGTRLLVL.

V usage is TRBV27 and J usage is TRBJ1-5; D unresolved. Germline assignment: CDR1 MNHEY and CDR2 SMNVEV (reference sequence). V shed 5 bases and J shed 6 bases, with 8 bases lying between them. The CDR3 consists of 12 residues. Here the CDR3 DNA reads TGTGCCAGCAGTCCAGCAGGTCAGCCCCAGCATTTT. It encodes CASSPAGQPQHF.

The chain joins TRBV11-2 to TRBJ1-6; maybe TRBD1 (5 bases). The CDR3 has 14 residues. V lost 2 bases to trimming and J lost 7 bases, with 9 bases between them. Germline V lookup: CDR1 SGHAT, CDR2 FQNNGV. CDR3 DNA sequence: TGTGCCAGCAGCTTATCGGACACCAATTCACCCCTCCACTTT. Translation gives CASSLSDTNSPLHF.

This clone was counted between two and nine times. V and J are TRBV5-1 and TRBJ2-4; D is perhaps TRBD2 (6 bases). Germline CDR1 is SGHRS and CDR2 is YFSETQ. The length of the CDR3 is 14 residues. Trimming cost V 4 bases and J 7 bases, with 15 bases left between them. The CDR3 sequence: CASSPPGEVNIQYF. The CDR3 nucleotides are TGCGCCAGCAGCCCGCCCGGGGAGGTTAACATTCAGTACTTC.

V is TRBV10-3 and J is TRBJ2-3, with a tentative D call TRBD1 (5 bases). Germline V gives CDR1 ENHRY, CDR2 SYGVKD. V shed 4 bases and J shed 0 bases, with 17 bases lying between them. This CDR3 spans 17 amino acids. The CDR3 sequence: CAISGLRDSSSTDTQYF. For the CDR3, the DNA is TGTGCCATCAGTGGCCTCCGAGACAGCTCTAGCACAGATACGCAGTATTTT.

The CDR3 region is CAWSVLRPTSGTGQNIQYF. CDR3 sequence (DNA): TGTGCCTGGAGTGTATTAAGACCCACTAGCGGGACGGGGCAAAACATTCAGTACTTC. J is TRBJ2-4 and V is TRBV30; 10 bases are a match to TRBD2. The CDR3 runs 19 residues. With 0 bases clipped from V and 5 bases from J, the junction kept 16 bases outside the gene matches. Germline V lookup: CDR1 GTSNPN, CDR2 SVGIG (reference sequence).